The 6 T cell receptor beta chains given below trace back to one sample, sequenced in a study of blood T cell repertoires in COVID-19. The table came from immunoSEQ multiplex PCR; TCRdb's copy has only in-frame clones and leaves some out. The sample lists 60,000 or so clones, 65% to 90% occurring once. The material sequenced was peripheral blood. All receptors come from a human donor in a cohort sampled during active COVID-19.

The chain uses TRBV4-3 and TRBJ2-1; TRBD2 is a possible D gene (6 bases). CDR1 and CDR2 from the germline V gene are LGHNA and YSLEER. V was clipped by 1 base and J by 7 bases, with 14 bases between them. The CDR3 spans 15 residues. CDR3 sequence: CASSQGVGAGNEQFF. CDR3 in DNA: TGCGCCAGCAGCCAAGGGGTGGGTGCGGGGAATGAGCAGTTCTTC.

CDR3 residues: CASSLGQESYGYTF. The CDR3 DNA sequence: TGTGCCAGCAGCTTAGGACAGGAGAGCTATGGCTACACCTTC. The chain carries TRBV11-2 and TRBJ1-2, with D tentatively TRBD1 (6 bases). This CDR3 is 14 amino acids long. The germline V and J ends were trimmed by 1 base and 4 bases, with 10 bases remaining between them. Per germline, CDR1 SGHAT and CDR2 FQNNGV.

This rearrangement joins TRBV7-2 to TRBJ2-7; TRBD2 aligns across 7 bases. Germline CDR1 reads SGHTA; CDR2 reads FQGNSA. Germline trimming cut 4 bases from V and 5 bases from J; bases unmatched to any gene: 8. This CDR3 is 14 amino acids long. CDR3 bases: TGTGCCAGCAGCTCGTGGGGAGGGTCGGACGAGCAGTACTTC. This translates into CASSSWGGSDEQYF.

The CDR3 DNA sequence: TGTGCCAGCAGTGCCCCCACCCCGGGGAAAGAGACCCAGTACTTC. It specifies CASSAPTPGKETQYF. The genes are TRBV25-1 and TRBJ2-5; D might be TRBD2 (5 bases). The CDR3 extends over 15 amino acids. V was shortened by 4 bases and J by 3 bases, with 15 bases between the two germline ends. Germline lookup yields CDR1 MGHDK and CDR2 SYGVNS.

V gene TRBV18 combines with J gene TRBJ2-5; 9 bases line up with TRBD2. Germline CDR1 and CDR2: KGHSH and LQKENI. This CDR3 spans 17 amino acids. Losses at the gene ends were 5 bases for V and 1 base for J; bases not matched to a gene: 11. The CDR3 protein is CASSTLPVTSGQETQYF. The CDR3 region has the DNA TGTGCCAGCTCAACCCTACCCGTGACTAGCGGCCAAGAGACCCAGTACTTC.

This chain connects TRBV6-5 to TRBJ2-7; TRBD1 matches 11 bases. Germline CDR1 MNHEY, CDR2 SVGAGI. Losses at the gene ends were 9 bases for V and 2 bases for J; bases not matched to a gene: 9. The CDR3 contains 15 residues. The CDR3 here is CASGGLGQGAYEQYF. The CDR3 coding sequence is TGTGCCAGTGGGGGACTGGGACAGGGGGCCTACGAGCAGTACTTC.